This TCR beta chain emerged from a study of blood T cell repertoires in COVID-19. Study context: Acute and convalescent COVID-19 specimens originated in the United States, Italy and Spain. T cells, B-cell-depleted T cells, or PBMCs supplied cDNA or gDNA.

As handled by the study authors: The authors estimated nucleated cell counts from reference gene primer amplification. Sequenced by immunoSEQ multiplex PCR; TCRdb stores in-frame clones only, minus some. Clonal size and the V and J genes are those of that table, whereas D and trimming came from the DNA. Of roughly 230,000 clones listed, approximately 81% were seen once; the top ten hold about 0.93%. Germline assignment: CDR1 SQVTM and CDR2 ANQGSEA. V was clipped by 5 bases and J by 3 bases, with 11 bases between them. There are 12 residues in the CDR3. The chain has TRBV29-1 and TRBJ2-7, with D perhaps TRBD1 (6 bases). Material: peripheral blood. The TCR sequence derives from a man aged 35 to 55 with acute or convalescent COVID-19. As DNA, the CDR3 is TGCAGCGTTTGGGGCAGGGGCTACGAGCAGTACTTC. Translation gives CSVWGRGYEQYF.